This T cell receptor (beta chain) was recorded in a study of CD8 T cells in Susac syndrome. Study findings and constraints: The study admitted that it had a relatively small number of individuals in its TCR sequencing and HLA analysis.

The trim removed 1 base at V and 4 bases at J, leaving 8 bases unmatched. Germline V gene sequence: CDR1 DFQATT, CDR2 SNEGSKA (reference sequence). This CDR3 is 16 amino acids long. RNA amounts of 0.5 to 1 ug underwent reverse transcription with random hexamers. TCRdb re-called the immunoSEQ multiplex PCR reads with MiXCR, one entry per CDR3 protein. Here the sample spans under 200,000 distinct CDR3 sequences, 95% to 97% being singletons. In this sample, this clonotype turned up once. Its antigen is not known. The source is a human donor with Susac syndrome. The chain uses TRBV20-1 and TRBJ2-5; TRBD2 agrees at 11 bases. The specimen was CD4+ T cells from PBMCs. The CDR3 protein is CSARGRLAGPSETQYF. As DNA, the CDR3 is TGCAGTGCTAGAGGCAGACTAGCGGGGCCATCAGAGACCCAGTACTTC.